Shown below are 4 T cell receptor beta chains from a single sample sequenced in a study of blood T cell repertoires in COVID-19. Generated by immunoSEQ multiplex PCR, the TCRdb table keeps only in-frame clones and is missing some. Found here are roughly 230,000 clones, roughly 89% of them singletons; the top ten hold approximately 4.6%. Source material: peripheral blood. The receptors shown here come from a middle-aged woman who had recovered from COVID-19.

This clone was seen once. The chain combines TRBV6-2 or TRBV6-3 with TRBJ1-1; TRBD1 matches at 7 bases. Germline V gene lookup returns CDR1 MNHEY and CDR2 SVGEGT. With V trimmed by 4 bases and J by 6 bases, 2 bases remained unmatched. The CDR3 sequence is 12 residues long. CDR3 nucleotide sequence: TGTGCCAGCAGTTTCGACAGGGCTGAAGCTTTCTTT. Translated: CASSFDRAEAFF.

In nucleotides, the CDR3 is TGTGCCAGCAGCCCCAAAACAGGGGGTAGAGAGACCCAGTACTTC. Translated, it gives CASSPKTGGRETQYF. The V and J genes are TRBV5-4 and TRBJ2-5; 8 positions match TRBD1. The J segment lost 4 bases and the V segment lost 4 bases, leaving 9 bases of the junction unmatched. Germline lookup yields CDR1 SGHNT and CDR2 YYREEE (reference sequence). The CDR3 covers 15 residues.

The rearrangement links TRBV14 to TRBJ2-1; 10 bases align to TRBD2. The germline CDR1 and CDR2 sequences are SGHDN and FVKESK. This CDR3 is built from 16 residues. Losses at the gene ends were 3 bases for V and 3 bases for J; bases not matched to a gene: 5. The CDR3 sequence: CASSHPSGSGYNEQFF. The CDR3 nucleotides are TGTGCCAGCAGCCATCCTAGCGGGAGTGGCTACAATGAGCAGTTCTTC.

The rearrangement joins TRBV23-1 to TRBJ1-4; TRBD1 matches at 7 bases. TRBV23-1 is an ORF, and what it does is uncertain. The CDR3 is made up of 15 amino acids. The V and J ends lost 3 bases and 11 bases, in that order; junction bases with no gene match: 12. The CDR3 DNA reads as TGCGCCAGCAGTCAGGCGGACAGGAAACGGAAGAAACTGTTTTTT. Translating gives CASSQADRKRKKLFF.